This T cell receptor (beta chain) was retrieved from a study of vaccination effects on CD4 cells after COVID-19. Study background: After the second dose, samples were taken at median day 72.

Antigen-specific CD4+ T cells expanded by the ViraFEST assay with viral peptide pools were then sequenced. Researchers isolated CD4+ T cells once ten to eleven days of culture had elapsed. Two doses of BNT162b2 or mRNA-1273 vaccine were administered to participants. A density of approximately 2.2 million PBMC per well was used; these cells were cultured with approximately 9.3 IU/ml IL-2 and about 9.5 ug/ml peptides. On day 3 and again on day 7, half the medium was replaced with IL-2 medium. Overall study findings and caveats: At late timepoints after vaccination, vaccine- and infection-induced clones shrank markedly.

Profiling relied on immunoSEQ multiplex PCR, and the TCRdb table lists in-frame clones only, not all of them. The table has 25,000 to 30,000 clones, over 55% seen once; the top ten hold approximately 8.7%. Worth noting for this clone: No antigen is known for it.

The sequencing used CD4+ T cells from PBMCs cultured with HCoV-NL63 spike peptides, collected after COVID-19 vaccination. The clonotype was recovered from a human donor who received a COVID-19 vaccine.

This CDR3 is CASSLGGTSNQPQHF. DNA of the CDR3: TGTGCCAGCAGCTTGGGAGGAACTAGCAATCAGCCCCAGCATTTT. The rearrangement links TRBV11-2 to TRBJ1-5; D ambiguous. CDR1 is SGHAT, CDR2 FQNNGV, per germline. V was cut by 3 bases and J by 0 bases, with 9 bases left in between. The CDR3 extends over 15 amino acids.